This T cell receptor beta chain appears in the sequencing data of a study of identical twins. MiXCR was run by TCRdb on the 5' RACE reads, yielding one entry per CDR3 protein. The sample holds hundreds of thousands of distinct CDR3 sequences; more than 20% are singletons and the top ten take roughly 0.5%. This clonotype was counted between two and nine times. The antigen remains undetermined. Germline CDR1 reads DFQATT; CDR2 reads SNEGSKA (reference sequence). The trim removed 6 bases at V and 3 bases at J, leaving 4 bases unmatched. The CDR3 is 13 residues long. General observations from the study: Invariant cells of the MAIT and iNKT types might have partly distorted the zero-insertion analyses.

These data are also associated with another study on yellow fever vaccine responses in identical twins.

The chain joins TRBV20-1 to TRBJ2-1, with 8 bases that match TRBD2. Sequenced: CD4+ T cells sorted from blood. The TCR was taken from a woman younger than 30 in good health. The CDR3 DNA reads TGCAGTGCAATAGCGGGATTCTACAATGAGCAGTTCTTC. Its translation is CSAIAGFYNEQFF.